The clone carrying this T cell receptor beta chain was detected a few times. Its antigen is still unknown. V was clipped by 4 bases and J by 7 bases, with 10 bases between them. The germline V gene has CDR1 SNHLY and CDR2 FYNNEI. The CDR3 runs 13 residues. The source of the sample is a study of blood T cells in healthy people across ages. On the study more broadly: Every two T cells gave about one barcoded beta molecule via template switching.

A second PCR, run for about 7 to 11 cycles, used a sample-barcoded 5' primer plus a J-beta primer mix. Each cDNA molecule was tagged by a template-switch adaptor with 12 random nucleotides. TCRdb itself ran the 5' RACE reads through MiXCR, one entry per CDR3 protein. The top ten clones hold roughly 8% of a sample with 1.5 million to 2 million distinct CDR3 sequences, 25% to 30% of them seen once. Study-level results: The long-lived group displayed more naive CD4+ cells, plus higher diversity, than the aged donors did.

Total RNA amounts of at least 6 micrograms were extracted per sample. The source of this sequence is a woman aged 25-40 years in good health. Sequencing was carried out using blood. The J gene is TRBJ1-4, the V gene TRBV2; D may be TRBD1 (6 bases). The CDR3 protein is CASSGGLAEKLFF. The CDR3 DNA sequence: TGTGCCAGCAGTGGGGGGCTTGCTGAAAAACTGTTTTTT.